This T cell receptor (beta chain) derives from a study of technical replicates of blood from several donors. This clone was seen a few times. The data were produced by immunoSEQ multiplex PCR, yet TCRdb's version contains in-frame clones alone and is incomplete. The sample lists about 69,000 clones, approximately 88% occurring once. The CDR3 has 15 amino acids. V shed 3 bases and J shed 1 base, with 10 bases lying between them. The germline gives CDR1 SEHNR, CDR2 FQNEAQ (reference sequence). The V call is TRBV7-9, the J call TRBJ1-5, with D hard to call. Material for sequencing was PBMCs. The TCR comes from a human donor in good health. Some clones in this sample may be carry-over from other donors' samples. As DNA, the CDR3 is TGTGCCAGCAGCTTGGACGGACTCAGCAATCAGCCCCAGCATTTT. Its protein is CASSLDGLSNQPQHF.